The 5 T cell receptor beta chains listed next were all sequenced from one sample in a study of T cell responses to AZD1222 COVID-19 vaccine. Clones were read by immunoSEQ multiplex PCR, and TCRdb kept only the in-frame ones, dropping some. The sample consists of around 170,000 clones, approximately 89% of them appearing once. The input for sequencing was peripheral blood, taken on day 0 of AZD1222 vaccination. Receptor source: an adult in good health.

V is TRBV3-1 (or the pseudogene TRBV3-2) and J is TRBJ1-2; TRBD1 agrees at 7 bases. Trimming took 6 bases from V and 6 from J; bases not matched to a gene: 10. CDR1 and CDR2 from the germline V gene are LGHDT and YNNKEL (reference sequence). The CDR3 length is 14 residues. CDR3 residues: CASSRGGGADGYTF. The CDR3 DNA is TGTGCCAGCAGTCGCGGAGGGGGCGCGGATGGCTACACCTTC.

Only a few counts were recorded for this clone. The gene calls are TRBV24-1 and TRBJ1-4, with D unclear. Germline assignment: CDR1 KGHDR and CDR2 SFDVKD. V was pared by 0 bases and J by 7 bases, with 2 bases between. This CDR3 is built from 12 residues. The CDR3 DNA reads TGTGCCACCAGTGATTTGGCTGAAAAACTGTTTTTT. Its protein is CATSDLAEKLFF.

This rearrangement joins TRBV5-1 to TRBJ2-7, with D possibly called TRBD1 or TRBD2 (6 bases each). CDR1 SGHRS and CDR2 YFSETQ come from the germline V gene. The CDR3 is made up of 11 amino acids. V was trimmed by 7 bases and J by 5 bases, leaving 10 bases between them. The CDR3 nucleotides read TGCGCCAGCGGAGGGGGGAACGAGCAGTACTTC. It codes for CASGGGNEQYF.

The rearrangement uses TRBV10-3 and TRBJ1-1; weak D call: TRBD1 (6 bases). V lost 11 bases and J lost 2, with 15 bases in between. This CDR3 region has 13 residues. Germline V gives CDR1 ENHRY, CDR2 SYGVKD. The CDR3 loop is CAAAGTPNTEAFF. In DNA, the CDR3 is TGTGCCGCGGCCGGGACACCAAACACTGAAGCTTTCTTT.

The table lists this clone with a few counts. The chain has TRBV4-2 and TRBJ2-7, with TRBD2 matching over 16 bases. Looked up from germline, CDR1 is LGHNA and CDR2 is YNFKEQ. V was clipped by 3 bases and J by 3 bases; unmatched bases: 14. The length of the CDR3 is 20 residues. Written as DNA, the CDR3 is TGTGCCAGCAGCCACGGCGAACCGGGACTAGCGGGAGGGTCCGACTACGAGCAGTACTTC. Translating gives CASSHGEPGLAGGSDYEQYF.